What follows are 17 T cell receptor beta chains derived from one specimen sequenced in a study of blood T cell repertoires in COVID-19 (dated by TCRdb to 2020 to 2021). Library construction relied on the immunoSEQ multiplex PCR assay. TCRdb limited this immuneACCESS table to in-frame rearrangements with V and J called. A share of clones is missing; checked studies link under half to unresolved V genes, and the rest is unexplained. The table for this sample lists more than 150,000 clones; about 90% of them were counted only once. The ten top clones hold approximately 0.62% of the sample. Sequenced sample: peripheral blood. The origin of the receptors is a man aged 45-65 years with acute or convalescent COVID-19.

The J gene is TRBJ1-1, the V gene TRBV18; D remains unclear. The CDR3 length is 13 residues. Germline CDR1 is KGHSH and CDR2 is LQKENI. Trimming pared 3 bases from V and 5 bases from J, leaving 10 bases between. The DNA for the CDR3 is TGTGCCAGCTCACCTCAGGATAGGACTGAAGCTTTCTTT. This encodes CASSPQDRTEAFF. The full variable domain, with the rest looked up from reference TRBV18 and TRBJ1-1, is NAGVMQNPRHLVRRRGQEARLRCSPMKGHSHVYWYRQLPEEGLKFMVYLQKENIIDESGMPKERFSAEFPKEGPSILRIQQVVRGDSAAYFCASSPQDRTEAFFGQGTRLTVV.

The genes are TRBV29-1 and TRBJ2-1; 16 nucleotides agree with TRBD2. V dropped 6 bases and J dropped 6; count of bases not matched to a gene: 8. From germline, CDR1 is SQVTM and CDR2 ANQGSEA. The CDR3 runs to 16 residues. CDR3 coding DNA: TGCAGCGTACCCGGGACTAGCGGGAGGGCCCTCAATGAGCAGTTCTTC. Its protein is CSVPGTSGRALNEQFF.

The rearrangement links TRBV28 to TRBJ2-7, with TRBD1 as a possible D gene (5 bases). Trimming shortened V by 4 bases and J by 9 bases, and 13 bases separated the two germline ends. CDR3 length equals 12 residues. Germline V gene sequence: CDR1 MDHEN, CDR2 SYDVKM. CDR3 nucleotide sequence: TGTGCCAGCAGTTCCCTCCAGGGTTGGCAGTACGTC. The encoded protein is CASSSLQGWQYV.

The chain carries TRBV7-9 and TRBJ1-2; TRBD1 aligns across 9 bases. CDR3 size: 15 residues. The V gene's germline CDR1 is SEHNR and CDR2 FQNEAQ (reference sequence). The V segment lost 4 bases and the J segment 4 bases; nucleotides outside the gene matches: 7. The CDR3 protein is CASSSSDRGGYGYTF. DNA for the CDR3: TGTGCCAGCAGCTCATCGGACAGGGGCGGCTATGGCTACACCTTC.

This chain links TRBV7-9 with TRBJ1-2, with TRBD1 matching 7 bases. V lost 1 base and J lost 2; bases outside the gene matches: 1. This CDR3 comprises 14 residues. Looked up from germline, CDR1 is SEHNR and CDR2 is FQNEAQ (reference sequence). The CDR3 is CASSLEGANYGYTF. The CDR3 DNA is TGTGCCAGCAGCTTAGAGGGGGCGAACTATGGCTACACCTTC.

The chain links TRBV30 to TRBJ1-4; 8 bases map to TRBD1. This CDR3 spans 15 amino acids. J gave up 7 bases and V 2 bases, and 9 bases lay outside the gene matches. The germline V gene has CDR1 GTSNPN and CDR2 SVGIG (reference sequence). CDR3 protein: CAWSPGQGRREKLFF. For the CDR3, the DNA is TGTGCCTGGAGTCCCGGACAGGGTCGACGTGAAAAACTGTTTTTT. Looking up the rest from reference TRBV30 and TRBJ1-4 gives the full variable domain: SQTIHQWPATLVQPVGSPLSLECTVEGTSNPNLYWYRQAAGRGLQLLFYSVGIGQISSEVPQNLSASRPQDRQFILSSKKLLLSDSGFYLCAWSPGQGRREKLFFGSGTQLSVL.

This clone was observed once. The CDR3 DNA follows: TGTGCCAGCCTGATAGCAAATACCAATGAGCAGTTCTTC. Translated: CASLIANTNEQFF. The chain joins TRBV6-5 to TRBJ2-1, with unresolved D. The germline V gene has CDR1 MNHEY and CDR2 SVGAGI. CDR3 length: 13 amino acids. Trimming shortened V by 8 bases and J by 6 bases, and 14 bases separated the two germline ends.

The gene calls are TRBV4-3 and TRBJ1-4; D unresolved. There are 16 residues in the CDR3. V gave up 0 bases and J gave up 8 bases, with 16 bases separating them. The germline gives CDR1 LGHNA, CDR2 YSLEER. CDR3 protein: CASSQDSALEREKLFF. The CDR3 nucleotides are TGCGCCAGCAGCCAAGATTCGGCCCTAGAGAGAGAAAAACTGTTTTTT.

The rearrangement links TRBV6-1 to TRBJ2-7, with 7 positions matching TRBD2. Germline lookup yields CDR1 MNHNS and CDR2 SASEGT. The J segment lost 5 bases and the V segment lost 5 bases, leaving 12 bases of the junction unmatched. The CDR3 runs to 15 residues. The CDR3 DNA reads TGTGCCAGCAGTTCCACGGGGGGACTTCTCGACGAGCAGTACGTC. Residues: CASSSTGGLLDEQYV.

The chain couples TRBV15 to TRBJ2-7, with D perhaps matching TRBD1 (7 bases). V was shortened by 2 bases and J by 6 bases, with 20 bases between the two germline ends. Germline V gene sequence: CDR1 LNHNV, CDR2 YYDKDF (reference sequence). This CDR3 contains 16 residues. The CDR3 sequence is CATSRTRGARQGEQYF. The CDR3 DNA follows: TGTGCCACCAGCAGAACCCGCGGGGCTAGACAGGGCGAGCAGTACTTC.

Only a few counts were recorded for this clone. The gene calls are TRBV19 and TRBJ2-5; TRBD1 matches 9 bases. The V gene's germline CDR1 is LNHDA and CDR2 SQIVND (reference sequence). The V gene end was trimmed by 5 bases and the J gene end by 4 bases; junction bases not matched to a gene: 17. The CDR3 extends over 18 amino acids. The CDR3 sequence is CASSSTDRDRVNIETQYF. For the CDR3, the DNA is TGTGCCAGTAGTTCTACGGACCGGGACAGGGTCAATATAGAGACCCAGTACTTC.

The V gene is TRBV5-4, the J gene TRBJ2-3; D unclear. The germline CDR1 and CDR2 sequences are SGHNT and YYREEE (reference sequence). The CDR3 is 14 amino acids. Trimming took 0 bases from V and 0 from J, leaving 5 bases between them. CDR3 sequence reads: CASSLAGSTDTQYF. In nucleotides, the CDR3 is TGTGCCAGCAGCTTGGCCGGGAGCACAGATACGCAGTATTTT.

The J gene is TRBJ2-2, the V gene TRBV9; TRBD2 matches 7 bases. Trimming removed 0 bases from V and 4 bases from J; junction bases left unmatched: 3. The V gene's germline CDR1 is SGDLS and CDR2 YYNGEE. This CDR3 comprises 15 residues. The CDR3 DNA reads as TGTGCCAGCAGCGTAGGCGGGGGAGGCACCGGGGAGCTGTTTTTT. Protein: CASSVGGGGTGELFF.

This sequence joins TRBV9 and TRBJ1-1; D possibly corresponds to TRBD1 (5 bases). Trimming pared 3 bases from V and 4 bases from J, leaving 16 bases between. There are 15 residues in the CDR3. Germline V gene sequence: CDR1 SGDLS, CDR2 YYNGEE. CDR3 sequence reads: CASSARSGGTTEAFF. DNA for the CDR3: TGTGCCAGCAGCGCGCGATCGGGGGGGACCACTGAAGCTTTCTTT. Together with reference TRBV9 and TRBJ1-1, the CDR3 gives the full variable domain: DSGVTQTPKHLITATGQRVTLRCSPRSGDLSVYWYQQSLDQGLQFLIQYYNGEERAKGNILERFSAQQFPDLHSELNLSSLELGDSALYFCASSARSGGTTEAFFGQGTRLTVV.

The CDR3 region has the DNA TGTGCCTGGAGTGCTGGACAGGCGAAGGCTAATGAAAAACTGTTTTTT. This translates into CAWSAGQAKANEKLFF. The V and J genes are TRBV30 and TRBJ1-4; 7 nucleotides align to TRBD1. The V and J ends lost 1 base and 3 bases, in that order; junction bases with no gene match: 8. This CDR3 has 16 residues. Germline CDR1 GTSNPN, CDR2 SVGIG (reference sequence).

J is TRBJ2-2 and V is TRBV19; D not certain. The V gene's germline CDR1 is LNHDA and CDR2 SQIVND (reference sequence). The V and J ends lost 8 bases and 6 bases respectively, with 13 bases between them. CDR3 length equals 13 residues. The CDR3 sequence: CASYRQAPGELFF. In DNA form, the CDR3 reads TGTGCCAGTTACCGGCAGGCCCCCGGGGAGCTGTTTTTT.

J is TRBJ1-1 and V is TRBV6-5; a weak D match, TRBD1 (6 bases). Trimming shortened V by 2 bases and J by 0 bases, and 7 bases separated the two germline ends. Germline CDR1 is MNHEY and CDR2 is SVGAGI. This CDR3 contains 14 residues. The CDR3 protein is CASSYGGVNTEAFF. The CDR3 DNA follows: TGTGCCAGCAGTTACGGGGGCGTGAACACTGAAGCTTTCTTT.